What follows is one TCR beta chain and its context. These data come from a study of beta chain features in type 1 diabetes. What was sequenced were expressed TCRB transcripts, since all of the isolated RNA had been reverse transcribed. Sequencing was performed with immunoSEQ multiplex PCR; in TCRdb, only in-frame clones are kept and a portion is missing. This sample has 400,000 to 600,000 clones, with approximately 31% found just once. CDR1 and CDR2 (germline): LGHNA, YSLEER. V lost 0 bases and J 2 bases, leaving 6 bases between the germline ends. The CDR3 spans 14 residues. The chain combines TRBV4-3 with TRBJ2-3; D gene uncertain. This TCR was sampled from a man aged 18-30 years in good health. The sequencing input was naive CD4+ T cells from blood. CDR3 in DNA: TGCGCCAGCAGCCAAGAACGATACACAGATACGCAGTATTTT. Residues: CASSQERYTDTQYF.